Below, 20 T cell receptor beta chains from the same sample are listed, as sequenced in a study of CD8 T cells in ankylosing spondylitis (dated by TCRdb to the late 2010s). Their recognized antigens are unknown. Points the paper makes about the study in general: A TCR beta motif made up of several highly homologous amino acid variants appeared to be characteristic of blood from ankylosing spondylitis patients.

Library creation used 5' RACE. Reads for this sample came from an Illumina HiSeq 2500. The public sequencing data were trimmed at Q25 with fastp and processed into clonotypes with MiXCR by TCRdb, which kept only in-frame beta chains. Each entry merges the rows of one CDR3 protein and shows their most common DNA and genes. The sample table holds 450,000 or so distinct CDR3 sequences, of which more than 25% were seen once. The ten largest make up 0.75% to 0.9% of the sample. The source material was blood, either unsorted or a sorted T cell fraction (not recorded which). These TCRs come from a male donor with ankylosing spondylitis.

This chain joins TRBV6-1 and TRBJ2-3; D is tentatively TRBD1 or TRBD2 (5 bases each). There are 15 residues in the CDR3. The germline V and J ends were trimmed by 5 bases and 6 bases, with 18 bases remaining between them. CDR1 and CDR2 (germline): MNHNS, SASEGT. DNA for the CDR3: TGTGCCAGCAGTAGGCCTGGGGTGGGGACCGATACGCAGTATTTT. Its protein product is CASSRPGVGTDTQYF.

The gene calls are TRBV6-6 and TRBJ1-4; no reliable D call. Looked up from germline, CDR1 is MNHNY and CDR2 is SVGAGI (reference sequence). The CDR3 runs to 12 residues. Trimming left V 0 bases short and J 5 bases short, with 1 base between. CDR3 in amino acids: CASSYSNEKLFF. The CDR3 DNA follows: TGTGCCAGCAGTTACTCGAATGAAAAACTGTTTTTT.

This chain uses TRBV30 with TRBJ1-3, with D uncertain. V was trimmed by 2 bases and J by 2 bases, leaving 7 bases between them. The CDR3 runs to 13 residues. Germline V CDR1 and CDR2: GTSNPN, SVGIG (reference sequence). The CDR3 reads CAWSFGAGNTIYF. For the CDR3, the DNA is TGTGCCTGGAGTTTCGGGGCTGGAAACACCATATATTTT.

This chain uses TRBV18 with TRBJ1-2, with D tentatively TRBD1 (5 bases). V dropped 3 bases and J dropped 3 bases, with 11 bases sitting between them. The CDR3 extends over 14 amino acids. CDR1 is KGHSH and CDR2 is LQKENI in the germline V gene. The CDR3 spells CASSPSTEDYGYTF. CDR3 in DNA: TGTGCCAGCTCACCTTCGACAGAAGACTATGGCTACACCTTC.

This clonotype has just one count. This chain links TRBV10-1 with TRBJ2-1, with D perhaps TRBD2 (7 bases). Germline values: CDR1 WNHNN, CDR2 SYGVQD (reference sequence). The V and J ends lost 3 bases and 6 bases respectively, with 21 bases between them. This CDR3 region has 17 residues. The CDR3 spells CASSDPRGASNSNEQFF. The CDR3 DNA reads as TGCGCCAGCAGTGACCCCCGGGGGGCGAGTAATTCCAATGAGCAGTTCTTC.

This rearrangement joins TRBV20-1 to TRBJ2-7, with 8 nucleotides matching TRBD2. Germline loops: CDR1 DFQATT, CDR2 SNEGSKA (reference sequence). V trimming: 6 bases; J trimming: 7 bases; junction bases outside the gene matches: 11. CDR3 length: 13 residues. CDR3 protein: CSAMDGRVNEQYF. CDR3 sequence (DNA): TGCAGTGCCATGGACGGGAGGGTGAATGAGCAGTACTTC.

This clonotype was seen a few times. The genes are TRBV6-1 and TRBJ2-4; D may be TRBD2 (5 bases). The CDR3 is 15 residues long. The germline V gene has CDR1 MNHNS and CDR2 SASEGT. V was shortened by 8 bases and J by 1 base, with 15 bases between the two germline ends. The CDR3: CASRGAGKAKNIQYF. In nucleotides, the CDR3 is TGTGCCAGCCGCGGCGCCGGGAAGGCCAAAAACATTCAGTACTTC.

This clonotype was detected only a few times. V gene TRBV7-9 combines with J gene TRBJ1-5; tentative D call: TRBD1 (5 bases). V was cut by 5 bases and J by 3 bases, with 20 bases left in between. CDR3 length: 17 residues. CDR1 and CDR2 from the germline V gene are SEHNR and FQNEAQ (reference sequence). The CDR3 loop is CASSPGRQGLFNQPQHF. CDR3 nucleotide sequence: TGTGCCAGCAGCCCCGGGCGGCAGGGATTGTTCAATCAGCCCCAGCATTTT.

Only one count was recorded for this clonotype. The CDR3 sequence: CASSLWVRGSDEQFF. DNA of the CDR3: TGTGCCAGCAGCCTTTGGGTCAGGGGGAGCGATGAGCAGTTCTTC. The J gene is TRBJ2-1, the V gene TRBV3-1; 7 bases fit TRBD1. The CDR3 loop spans 15 amino acids. Germline CDR1 reads LGHDT; CDR2 reads YNNKEL (reference sequence). The V and J ends lost 4 bases and 8 bases, in that order; junction bases with no gene match: 11.

J is TRBJ1-4 and V is TRBV15, with D unresolved. Germline CDR1 reads LNHNV; CDR2 reads YYDKDF (reference sequence). Deletions cut 9 bases from V and 5 bases from J, with 16 bases between. The CDR3 is 14 amino acids. The CDR3, as DNA: TGTGCCACAGACCCCGGAGGGCTAAATGAAAAACTGTTTTTT. Protein: CATDPGGLNEKLFF. Complete variable domain (other parts from reference TRBV15 and TRBJ1-4): DAMVIQNPRYQVTQFGKPVTLSCSQTLNHNVMYWYQQKSSQAPKLLFHYYDKDFNNEADTPDNFQSRRPNTSFCFLDIRSPGLGDTAMYLCATDPGGLNEKLFFGSGTQLSVL.

The V call is TRBV11-1, the J call TRBJ2-2; unclear D gene. CDR1 is SGHAT, CDR2 FQDESV, per germline (reference sequence). This CDR3 contains 13 residues. The V end lost 1 base, the J end lost 7 bases, and 7 bases lay between the germline ends. CDR3 in amino acids: CASSLGVNGELFF. The CDR3 coding sequence is TGTGCCAGCAGCTTAGGGGTAAACGGGGAGCTGTTTTTT.

The V and J genes are TRBV11-3 and TRBJ2-1; 8 nucleotides line up with TRBD2. Germline loops: CDR1 SGHNT, CDR2 YENEEA. There are 15 residues in the CDR3. With 1 base clipped from V and 7 bases from J, the junction kept 6 bases outside the gene matches. The CDR3 spells CASSLGGLESNEQFF. CDR3 coding DNA: TGTGCCAGCAGCTTAGGGGGACTAGAGAGTAATGAGCAGTTCTTC.

The gene calls are TRBV20-1 and TRBJ2-1; tentatively, D is TRBD1 (6 bases). Looked up from germline, CDR1 is DFQATT and CDR2 is SNEGSKA (reference sequence). V was pared by 6 bases and J by 3 bases, with 18 bases between. This CDR3 region has 15 residues. The CDR3 reads CSAPEAGVDYNEQFF. Written as DNA, the CDR3 is TGCAGTGCACCCGAGGCAGGGGTGGACTACAATGAGCAGTTCTTC.

This clonotype was observed a handful of times. The chain employs TRBV12-3 or TRBV12-4 and TRBJ1-5; a possible D gene is TRBD1 (5 bases). V lost 2 bases, J lost 7 bases, and 12 bases lay in between. The CDR3 totals 14 residues. The DNA for the CDR3 is TGTGCCAGCAGTTTAAAGGGGTGGGGACAGCCCCAGCATTTT. This gives the protein CASSLKGWGQPQHF.

This clonotype was counted ten times or more. The V call is TRBV5-1, the J call TRBJ2-3, with TRBD1 matching 10 bases. CDR1 and CDR2 from the germline V gene are SGHRS and YFSETQ. The CDR3 is 13 residues long. Trimming at V came to 2 bases and at J to 9 bases, leaving 3 bases not matched to a gene. The CDR3 bases are TGCGCCAGCAGCTTCGGGACAGGGGAAACGCAGTATTTT. This codes for CASSFGTGETQYF.

As for this clonotype: Germline and junction disagree at one end, which may indicate a read error. This chain joins TRBV20-1 and TRBJ2-1, with D perhaps matching TRBD2 (5 bases). The germline CDR1 and CDR2 sequences are DFQATT and SNEGSKA (reference sequence). This CDR3 has 14 residues. CDR3 amino acids: CSARGQPRPDEQFF. CDR3 nucleotides: TGCAGTGCCAGAGGGCAGCCGAGACCCGATGAGCAGTTCTTC.

For the CDR3, the DNA is TGTGCCAGCAGTGAAGCGGTGGCCACCGGGGAGCTGTTTTTT. Encoded protein: CASSEAVATGELFF. The rearrangement joins TRBV2 to TRBJ2-2; D is ambiguous. The CDR3 has 14 residues. V lost 0 bases to trimming and J lost 4 bases, with 6 bases between them. Germline CDR1 is SNHLY and CDR2 is FYNNEI.

V is TRBV20-1 and J is TRBJ2-3; 11 nucleotides align to TRBD2. Per germline, CDR1 DFQATT and CDR2 SNEGSKA (reference sequence). The V segment lost 0 bases and the J segment 4 bases; nucleotides outside the gene matches: 6. There are 16 residues in the CDR3. The CDR3 DNA reads TGCAGTGCTAGAGATCCGGGTAGCGGGAGGGCAGATACGCAGTATTTT. Encoded protein: CSARDPGSGRADTQYF.

The chain recombines TRBV12-3 or TRBV12-4 with TRBJ2-1; the D is unclear. This CDR3 has 13 residues. V was pared by 3 bases and J by 7 bases, with 10 bases between. The CDR3 DNA reads TGTGCCAGCAGTTTCTCCCACGTGAATGAGCAGTTCTTC. Translation gives CASSFSHVNEQFF.

The rearrangement uses TRBV11-2 and TRBJ2-5; TRBD2 matches at 11 bases. Germline V gives CDR1 SGHAT, CDR2 FQNNGV. The CDR3 consists of 16 residues. J lost 4 bases, V lost 0 bases, and 4 bases had no gene match. CDR3 loop: CASSLDLAGGVETQYF. CDR3 sequence (DNA): TGTGCCAGCAGCTTAGATCTAGCGGGAGGCGTAGAGACCCAGTACTTC.